The 21 T cell receptor beta chains below were found in one sample sequenced in a study of CD8 T cells in acute hepatitis C reinfection listed by TCRdb under 2021. The intended sense of this specimen's time point label: naive CD8 control sorted from an acute-time-point sample. Receptors were amplified or captured by the immunoSEQ multiplex PCR assay. This immuneACCESS table, as held by TCRdb, lists in-frame sequences with V and J called but not all clones. Of the missing ones, under half trace to an unresolved V gene in checked studies; the others have no known cause. This sample gives fewer than 40,000 clones in total; 70% to 90% of them show up just once. The ten top clones hold 10% to 11% of the sample. The specimen sequenced was naive CD8+ T cells from PBMCs. Reading the label with the study, this specimen's cell subset or site is: sorted total naive CD45RO-negative CD8+ T cells. The receptors were gathered from a woman between 18 and 30 years old who spontaneously cleared hepatitis C infection.

The chain joins TRBV6-1 to TRBJ1-5; D is possibly TRBD1 (5 bases). Germline V gene sequence: CDR1 MNHNS, CDR2 SASEGT. The CDR3 runs to 15 residues. With 6 bases removed from V and 0 bases from J, the gap between germline ends came to 12 bases. The CDR3 loop reads CASSDDSYSNQPQHF. CDR3 nucleotides: TGTGCCAGCAGCGACGACAGTTATAGCAATCAGCCCCAGCATTTT.

This chain links TRBV4-2 with TRBJ2-1, with 9 bases fitting TRBD2. V lost 0 bases, J lost 3 bases, and 6 bases stayed unmatched. Germline CDR1 LGHNA, CDR2 YNFKEQ. The CDR3 length is 17 residues. DNA for the CDR3: TGTGCCAGCAGCCAAGAATCCCCTAGCGGGGTCTACAATGAGCAGTTCTTC. Translating it yields CASSQESPSGVYNEQFF.

The genes are TRBV7-6 and TRBJ2-6; no firm D call. The V gene's germline CDR1 is SGHVS and CDR2 FNYEAQ. The CDR3 consists of 15 residues. V lost 1 base and J 1 base, leaving 5 bases between the germline ends. CDR3 sequence reads: CASSLGGSGANVLTF. The DNA of the CDR3 is TGTGCCAGCAGCTTAGGGGGATCTGGGGCCAACGTCCTGACTTTC.

V and J are TRBV2 and TRBJ2-1; D is tentatively TRBD1 or TRBD2 (5 bases each). V was cut by 0 bases and J by 15 bases, with 24 bases left in between. The CDR3 has 16 amino acids. Germline V CDR1 and CDR2: SNHLY, FYNNEI. The CDR3 DNA is TGTGCCAGCAGTGAAGCGTCTCCGGGACCACTTATTACAACGTTCTTC. This translates into CASSEASPGPLITTFF.

The chain couples TRBV21-1 to TRBJ2-6. TRBV21-1 is assigned pseudogene status. The length of the CDR3 is 15 residues. CDR3 region: CASNKVRSGANVLTF. The DNA for the CDR3 is TGTGCCAGCAACAAGGTCCGCTCTGGGGCCAACGTCCTGACTTTC.

This rearrangement joins TRBV14 to TRBJ1-2, with a possible D match to TRBD1 (5 bases). The CDR3 covers 16 residues. In germline, CDR1 is SGHDN, CDR2 FVKESK. Between the trimmed V and J ends, which lost 2 bases and 6 bases, there was a span of 19 bases. In DNA, the CDR3 is TGTGCCAGCAGCCAATCCCGGGGGGGGGTTCCGGATGGCTACACCTTC. Translation: CASSQSRGGVPDGYTF.

The chain combines TRBV13 with TRBJ2-1; tentative D call: TRBD2 (5 bases). Per germline, CDR1 PRHDT and CDR2 FYEKMQ (reference sequence). Trimming took off 0 bases at V and 6 bases at J, with 9 bases between the two ends. This CDR3 comprises 14 residues. CDR3 coding DNA: TGTGCCAGCAGCTTAGGAGACTATATCAATGAGCAGTTCTTC. Protein product: CASSLGDYINEQFF.

This chain joins TRBV27 and TRBJ1-5; unclear D gene. Germline V gives CDR1 MNHEY, CDR2 SMNVEV (reference sequence). V was shortened by 3 bases and J by 4 bases, with 10 bases between the two germline ends. The CDR3 length is 14 residues. The CDR3 loop reads CASSLFRENQPQHF. CDR3 sequence (DNA): TGTGCCAGCAGTTTGTTTCGGGAGAATCAGCCCCAGCATTTT.

V is TRBV4-2 and J is TRBJ2-1; 10 positions agree with TRBD2. The CDR3 is made up of 18 amino acids. CDR1 is LGHNA and CDR2 is YNFKEQ in the germline V gene. The trim removed 2 bases at V and 4 bases at J, leaving 11 bases unmatched. CDR3 protein: CASSQRLGLAGDYNEQFF. CDR3 bases: TGTGCCAGCAGCCAAAGGCTCGGTCTAGCGGGAGATTACAATGAGCAGTTCTTC.

V gene TRBV27 combines with J gene TRBJ2-1, with 8 nucleotides matching TRBD1. The junction had 4 bases not matched to a gene; V was cut back by 5 bases and J by 7 bases. CDR3 length: 13 amino acids. CDR1 and CDR2 from the germline V gene are MNHEY and SMNVEV (reference sequence). The DNA of the CDR3 is TGTGCCAGCAGTCACGACAGGGGAAATGAGCAGTTCTTC. It encodes CASSHDRGNEQFF.

V is TRBV14 and J is TRBJ2-7; TRBD2 might be the D (5 bases). V was pared by 2 bases and J by 3 bases, with 11 bases between. The CDR3 is 14 residues long. Germline-derived CDR1 and CDR2 are SGHDN and FVKESK. The CDR3 DNA reads TGTGCCAGCAGCCAACGGAGGCCTCTCTACGAGCAGTACTTC. Amino acid sequence: CASSQRRPLYEQYF.

This chain joins TRBV5-8 and TRBJ1-5; D gene uncertain. The V end lost 4 bases, the J end lost 6 bases, and 11 bases lay between the germline ends. Germline CDR1 reads SGHTS; CDR2 reads YDEGEE. The CDR3 loop spans 13 amino acids. CDR3 sequence reads: CASSIWNGQPQHF. Written as DNA, the CDR3 is TGTGCCAGCAGCATCTGGAATGGTCAGCCCCAGCATTTT.

This sequence joins TRBV9 and TRBJ2-2; no clear D gene. Between the trimmed V and J ends, which lost 0 bases and 5 bases, there was a span of 5 bases. Germline-derived CDR1 and CDR2 are SGDLS and YYNGEE. The CDR3 runs to 13 residues. CDR3: CASSVEETGELFF. The CDR3 region has the DNA TGTGCCAGCAGCGTAGAAGAAACCGGGGAGCTGTTTTTT.

The chain joins TRBV5-6 to TRBJ2-7; 8 bases line up with TRBD2. The V gene end was trimmed by 3 bases and the J gene end by 2 bases; junction bases not matched to a gene: 7. There are 15 residues in the CDR3. Looked up from germline, CDR1 is SGHDT and CDR2 is YYEEEE. The chain's CDR3 is CASSSTLAEPYEQYF. DNA of the CDR3: TGTGCCAGCAGCTCGACACTAGCGGAGCCCTACGAGCAGTACTTC.

The CDR3 reads CASSDPGRGRETQYF. In nucleotides, the CDR3 is TGTGCCAGCAGCGACCCGGGTCGGGGAAGGGAGACCCAGTACTTC. The chain uses TRBV9 and TRBJ2-5; D might be TRBD2 (5 bases). Per germline, CDR1 SGDLS and CDR2 YYNGEE. The CDR3 contains 15 residues. V lost 3 bases and J lost 5, with 17 bases in between.

The chain combines TRBV4-1 with TRBJ2-1; no clear D. From germline, CDR1 is MGHRA and CDR2 YSYEKL. The V and J ends lost 1 base and 2 bases respectively, with 0 bases between them. This CDR3 has 12 residues. The chain's CDR3 is CASSQAYNEQFF. The DNA of the CDR3 is TGCGCCAGCAGCCAAGCCTACAATGAGCAGTTCTTC.

CDR3 region: CASSMGAAEAFF. In nucleotides, the CDR3 is TGTGCCAGCAGCATGGGGGCCGCTGAAGCTTTCTTT. The rearrangement joins TRBV6-5 to TRBJ1-1; D possibly corresponds to TRBD1 (6 bases). The V and J ends lost 6 bases and 6 bases respectively, with 11 bases between them. Germline loops: CDR1 MNHEY, CDR2 SVGAGI. The CDR3 totals 12 residues.

The V and J genes are TRBV27 and TRBJ1-1; perhaps TRBD1 as D (5 bases). The V and J ends lost 5 bases and 3 bases respectively, with 10 bases between them. The CDR3 runs to 13 residues. The germline CDR1 and CDR2 sequences are MNHEY and SMNVEV (reference sequence). The CDR3 sequence is CASSPRQYTEAFF. The CDR3 DNA sequence: TGTGCCAGCAGTCCGAGACAGTACACTGAAGCTTTCTTT.

The chain combines TRBV5-1 with TRBJ2-7; weak D call: TRBD2 (6 bases). CDR1 is SGHRS and CDR2 is YFSETQ in the germline V gene. The CDR3 loop spans 15 amino acids. Trimming left V 3 bases short and J 6 bases short, with 19 bases between. The CDR3 sequence is CASSSPGTPFGEQYF. For the CDR3, the DNA is TGCGCCAGCAGCTCCCCCGGGACTCCTTTCGGCGAGCAGTACTTC.

This sequence joins TRBV4-1 and TRBJ2-7, with 8 positions matching TRBD2. The CDR3 is 15 residues long. From germline, CDR1 is MGHRA and CDR2 YSYEKL. J lost 3 bases, V lost 6 bases, and 10 bases had no gene match. CDR3 sequence (DNA): TGCGCCAGCAGTCATAGCAAAGCGGGGGACTACGAGCAGTACTTC. This sequence encodes CASSHSKAGDYEQYF.

This clone has a single count. The genes are TRBV6-4 and TRBJ2-7; TRBD2 aligns across 9 bases. The CDR3 runs to 14 residues. J lost 2 bases, V lost 5 bases, and 4 bases had no gene match. Germline V lookup: CDR1 MRHNA, CDR2 SNTAGT. The CDR3 protein is CASSRVAGAYEQYF. The CDR3 DNA sequence: TGTGCCAGCAGTAGGGTAGCGGGAGCCTACGAGCAGTACTTC.